The subject of this entry is one T cell receptor (beta chain). The target antigen is unknown. It was with 60 Vbeta and 13 Jbeta primers that the PCR ran. Libraries were prepared by immunoSEQ multiplex PCR; TCRdb keeps only in-frame clonotypes and omits some of them. The table includes about 160,000 clones, about four fifths detected once. The entry originates in a study of cytomegalovirus exposure and HLA in healthy donors. Findings and caveats of the study: Researchers catalogued about 160 TCR beta chains as cytomegalovirus-associated. Other equally common chains were less clonally expanded than HLA-associated TCR beta chains, a later analysis showed.

Germline values: CDR1 SGHTA, CDR2 FQGNSA. V was pared by 5 bases and J by 1 base, with 4 bases of the junction left unmatched. The CDR3 loop spans 14 amino acids. Input material: PBMCs. The TCR sequence derives from a male donor in good health and CMV-seropositive. The chain has TRBV7-2 and TRBJ1-2; the match to TRBD1 covers 7 bases. CDR3 sequence (DNA): TGTGCCAGCAGCCCGGACAGGTTTAACTATGGCTACACCTTC. As protein: CASSPDRFNYGYTF.